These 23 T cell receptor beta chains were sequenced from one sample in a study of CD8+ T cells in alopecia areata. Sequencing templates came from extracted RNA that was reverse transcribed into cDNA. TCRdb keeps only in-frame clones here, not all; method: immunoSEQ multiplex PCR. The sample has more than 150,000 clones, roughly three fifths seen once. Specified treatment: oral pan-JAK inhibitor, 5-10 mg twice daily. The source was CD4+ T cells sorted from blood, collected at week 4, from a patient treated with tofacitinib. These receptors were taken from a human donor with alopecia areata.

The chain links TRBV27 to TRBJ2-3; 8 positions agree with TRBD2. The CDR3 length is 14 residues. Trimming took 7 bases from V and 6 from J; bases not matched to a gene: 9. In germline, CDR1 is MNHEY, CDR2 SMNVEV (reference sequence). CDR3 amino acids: CASKDKERGDTQYF. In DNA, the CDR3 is TGTGCCAGCAAGGATAAAGAGCGGGGGGATACGCAGTATTTT.

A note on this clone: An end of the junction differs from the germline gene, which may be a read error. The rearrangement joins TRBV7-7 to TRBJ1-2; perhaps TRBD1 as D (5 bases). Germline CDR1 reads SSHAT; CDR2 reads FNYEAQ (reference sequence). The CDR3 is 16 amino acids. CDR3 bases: TGTGCTAGCAGCTTAGAAGCGGGGACGGCTAACTATGGCTACACCTTC. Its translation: CASSLEAGTANYGYTF.

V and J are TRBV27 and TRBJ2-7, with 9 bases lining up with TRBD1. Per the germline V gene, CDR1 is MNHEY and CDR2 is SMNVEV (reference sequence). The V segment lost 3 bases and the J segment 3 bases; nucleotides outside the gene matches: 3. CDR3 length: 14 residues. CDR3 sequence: CASSFGTGNYEQYF. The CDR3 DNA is TGTGCCAGCAGTTTCGGGACAGGGAACTACGAGCAGTACTTC.

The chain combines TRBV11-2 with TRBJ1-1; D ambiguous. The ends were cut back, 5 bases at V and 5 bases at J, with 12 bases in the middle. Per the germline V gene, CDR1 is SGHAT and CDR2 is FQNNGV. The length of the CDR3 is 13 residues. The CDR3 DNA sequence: TGTGCCAGCAGCGTTAGCCGGGGAACTGAAGCTTTCTTT. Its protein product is CASSVSRGTEAFF.

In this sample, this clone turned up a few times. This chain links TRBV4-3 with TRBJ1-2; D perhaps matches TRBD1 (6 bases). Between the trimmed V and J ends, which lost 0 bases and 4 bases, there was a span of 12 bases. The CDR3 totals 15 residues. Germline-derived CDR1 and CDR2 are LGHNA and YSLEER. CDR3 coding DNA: TGCGCCAGCAGCCAAGAGGCGGGGGCGCCCTATGGCTACACCTTC. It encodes CASSQEAGAPYGYTF.

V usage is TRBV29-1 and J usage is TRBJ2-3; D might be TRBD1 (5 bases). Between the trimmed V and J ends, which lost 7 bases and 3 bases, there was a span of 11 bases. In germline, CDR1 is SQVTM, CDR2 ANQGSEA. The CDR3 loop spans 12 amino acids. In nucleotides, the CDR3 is TGCAGCGCTTCAACAGGAACAGATACGCAGTATTTT. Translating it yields CSASTGTDTQYF.

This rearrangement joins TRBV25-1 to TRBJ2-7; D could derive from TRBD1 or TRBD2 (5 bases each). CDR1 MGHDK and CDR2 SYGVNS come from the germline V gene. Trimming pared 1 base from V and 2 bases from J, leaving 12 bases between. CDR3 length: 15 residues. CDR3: CASSESGALTYEQYF. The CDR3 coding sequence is TGTGCCAGCAGTGAATCCGGGGCCTTAACCTACGAGCAGTACTTC.

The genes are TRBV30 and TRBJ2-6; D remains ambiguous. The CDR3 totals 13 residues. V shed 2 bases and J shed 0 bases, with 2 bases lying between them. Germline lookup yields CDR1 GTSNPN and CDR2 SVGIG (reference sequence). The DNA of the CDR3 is TGTGCCTGGAGTATCTCTGGGGCCAACGTCCTGACTTTC. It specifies CAWSISGANVLTF.

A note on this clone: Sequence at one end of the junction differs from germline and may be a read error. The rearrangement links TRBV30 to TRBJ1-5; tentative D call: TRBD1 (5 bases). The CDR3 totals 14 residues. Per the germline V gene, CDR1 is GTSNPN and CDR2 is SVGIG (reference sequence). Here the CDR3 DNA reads TGTGCCTGGAGTGTATTAGGGACCAATCAGGCCCAGCATTTT. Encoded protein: CAWSVLGTNQAQHF.

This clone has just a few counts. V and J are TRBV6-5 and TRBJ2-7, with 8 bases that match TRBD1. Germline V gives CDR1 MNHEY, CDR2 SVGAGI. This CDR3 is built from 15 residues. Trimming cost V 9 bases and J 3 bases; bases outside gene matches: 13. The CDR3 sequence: CASLDRVVIYYEQYF. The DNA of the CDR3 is TGTGCCAGTCTGGACAGGGTGGTGATCTACTACGAGCAGTACTTC.

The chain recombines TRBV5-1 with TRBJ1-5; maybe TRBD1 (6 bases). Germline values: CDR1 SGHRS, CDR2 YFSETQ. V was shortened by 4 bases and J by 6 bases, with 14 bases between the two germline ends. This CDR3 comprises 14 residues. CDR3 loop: CASSPGQIGQPQHF. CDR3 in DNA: TGCGCCAGCAGCCCTGGACAGATCGGTCAGCCCCAGCATTTT.

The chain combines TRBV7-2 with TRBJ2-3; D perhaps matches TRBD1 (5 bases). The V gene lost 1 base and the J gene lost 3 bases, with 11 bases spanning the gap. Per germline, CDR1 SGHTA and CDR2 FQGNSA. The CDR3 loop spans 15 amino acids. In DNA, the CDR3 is TGTGCCAGCAGCTTAGATTCAGGGCGGACAGATACGCAGTATTTT. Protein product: CASSLDSGRTDTQYF.

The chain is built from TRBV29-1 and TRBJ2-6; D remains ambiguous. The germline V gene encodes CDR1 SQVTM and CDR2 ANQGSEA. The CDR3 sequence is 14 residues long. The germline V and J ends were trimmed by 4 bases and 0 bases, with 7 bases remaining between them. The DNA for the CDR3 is TGCAGCGTTGCCGGCCGCTCTGGGGCCAACGTCCTGACTTTC. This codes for CSVAGRSGANVLTF.

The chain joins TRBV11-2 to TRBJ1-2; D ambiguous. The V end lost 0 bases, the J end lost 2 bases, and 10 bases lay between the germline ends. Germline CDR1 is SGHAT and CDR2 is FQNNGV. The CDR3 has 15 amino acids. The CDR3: CASSLDLLENYGYTF. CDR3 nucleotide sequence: TGTGCCAGCAGCTTAGATCTGCTGGAGAACTATGGCTACACCTTC.

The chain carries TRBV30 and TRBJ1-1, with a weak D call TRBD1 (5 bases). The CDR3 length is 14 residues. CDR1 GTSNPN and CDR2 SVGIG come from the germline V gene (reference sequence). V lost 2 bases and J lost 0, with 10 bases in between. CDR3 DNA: TGTGCCTGGAGTTTTAACAGGCTGAACACTGAAGCTTTCTTT. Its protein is CAWSFNRLNTEAFF.

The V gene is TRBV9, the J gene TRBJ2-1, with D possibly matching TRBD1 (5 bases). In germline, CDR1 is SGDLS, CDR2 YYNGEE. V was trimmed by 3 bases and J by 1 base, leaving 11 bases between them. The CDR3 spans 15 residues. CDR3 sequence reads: CASSETVWSYNEQFF. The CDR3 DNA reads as TGTGCCAGCAGCGAGACAGTTTGGTCCTACAATGAGCAGTTCTTC. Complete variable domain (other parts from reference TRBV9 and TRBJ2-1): DSGVTQTPKHLITATGQRVTLRCSPRSGDLSVYWYQQSLDQGLQFLIQYYNGEERAKGNILERFSAQQFPDLHSELNLSSLELGDSALYFCASSETVWSYNEQFFGPGTRLTVL.

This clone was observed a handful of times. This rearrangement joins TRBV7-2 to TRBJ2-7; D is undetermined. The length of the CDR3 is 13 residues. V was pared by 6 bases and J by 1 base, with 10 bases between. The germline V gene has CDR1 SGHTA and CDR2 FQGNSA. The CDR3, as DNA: TGTGCCAGCAGTACTGGTTCATCCTACGAGCAGTACTTC. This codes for CASSTGSSYEQYF.

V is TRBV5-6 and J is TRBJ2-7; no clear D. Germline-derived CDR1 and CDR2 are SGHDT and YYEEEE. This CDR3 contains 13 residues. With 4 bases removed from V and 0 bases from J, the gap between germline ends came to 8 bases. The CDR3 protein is CASSRTPSYEQYF. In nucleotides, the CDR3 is TGTGCCAGCAGCCGTACACCCTCCTACGAGCAGTACTTC.

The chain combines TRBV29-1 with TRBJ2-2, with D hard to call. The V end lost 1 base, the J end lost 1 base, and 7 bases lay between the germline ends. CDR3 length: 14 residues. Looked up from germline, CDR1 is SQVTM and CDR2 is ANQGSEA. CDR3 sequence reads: CSVEGGMNTGELFF. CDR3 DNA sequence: TGCAGCGTTGAAGGGGGAATGAACACCGGGGAGCTGTTTTTT.

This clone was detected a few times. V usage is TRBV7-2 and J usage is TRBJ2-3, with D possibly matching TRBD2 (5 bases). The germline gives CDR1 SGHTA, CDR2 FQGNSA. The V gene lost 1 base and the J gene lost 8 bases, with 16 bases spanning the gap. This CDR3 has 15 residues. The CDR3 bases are TGTGCCAGCAGCTTAGACAGCGGTCGCTCTCCTACGCAGTATTTT. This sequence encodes CASSLDSGRSPTQYF.

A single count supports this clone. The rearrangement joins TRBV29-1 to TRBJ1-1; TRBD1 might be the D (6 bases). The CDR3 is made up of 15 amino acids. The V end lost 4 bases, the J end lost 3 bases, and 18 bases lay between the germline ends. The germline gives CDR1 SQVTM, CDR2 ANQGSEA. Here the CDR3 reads CSVAVRGRLDTEAFF. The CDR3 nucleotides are TGCAGCGTTGCAGTTCGGGGGCGCCTAGACACTGAAGCTTTCTTT.

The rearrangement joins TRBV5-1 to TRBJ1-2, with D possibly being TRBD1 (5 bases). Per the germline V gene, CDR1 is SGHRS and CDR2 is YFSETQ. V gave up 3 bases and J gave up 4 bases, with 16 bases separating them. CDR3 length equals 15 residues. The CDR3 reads CASSSGTPGAYGYTF. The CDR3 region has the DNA TGCGCCAGCAGCTCCGGGACCCCCGGTGCCTATGGCTACACCTTC.

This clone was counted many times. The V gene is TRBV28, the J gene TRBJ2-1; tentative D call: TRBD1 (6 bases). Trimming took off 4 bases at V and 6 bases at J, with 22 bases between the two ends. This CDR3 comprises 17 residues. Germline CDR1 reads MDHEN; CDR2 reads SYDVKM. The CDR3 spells CASSWSFYGTGRNEQFF. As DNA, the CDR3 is TGTGCCAGCAGTTGGTCTTTCTACGGTACAGGGCGCAATGAGCAGTTCTTC. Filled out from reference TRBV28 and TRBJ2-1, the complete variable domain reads DVKVTQSSRYLVKRTGEKVFLECVQDMDHENMFWYRQDPGLGLRLIYFSYDVKMKEKGDIPEGYSVSREKKERFSLILESASTNQTSMYLCASSWSFYGTGRNEQFFGPGTRLTVL.